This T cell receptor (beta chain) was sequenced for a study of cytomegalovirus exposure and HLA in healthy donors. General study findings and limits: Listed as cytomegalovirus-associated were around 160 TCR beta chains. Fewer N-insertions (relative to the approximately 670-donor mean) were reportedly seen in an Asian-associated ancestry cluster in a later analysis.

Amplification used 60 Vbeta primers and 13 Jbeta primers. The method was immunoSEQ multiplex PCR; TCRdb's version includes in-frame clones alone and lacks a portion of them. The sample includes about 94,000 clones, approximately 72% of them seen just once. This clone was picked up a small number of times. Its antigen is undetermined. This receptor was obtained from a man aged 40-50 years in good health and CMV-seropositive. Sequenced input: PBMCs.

The DNA for the CDR3 is TGTGCCAGCACAGGACAGGCTAACACTGAAGCTTTCTTT. Protein: CASTGQANTEAFF. The chain joins TRBV18 to TRBJ1-1, with 7 nucleotides matching TRBD1. The J segment lost 2 bases and the V segment lost 8 bases, leaving 5 bases of the junction unmatched. CDR3 size: 13 residues. Germline CDR1 and CDR2: KGHSH and LQKENI. Drawing the rest from reference TRBV18 and TRBJ1-1, the complete variable domain is NAGVMQNPRHLVRRRGQEARLRCSPMKGHSHVYWYRQLPEEGLKFMVYLQKENIIDESGMPKERFSAEFPKEGPSILRIQQVVRGDSAAYFCASTGQANTEAFFGQGTRLTVV.